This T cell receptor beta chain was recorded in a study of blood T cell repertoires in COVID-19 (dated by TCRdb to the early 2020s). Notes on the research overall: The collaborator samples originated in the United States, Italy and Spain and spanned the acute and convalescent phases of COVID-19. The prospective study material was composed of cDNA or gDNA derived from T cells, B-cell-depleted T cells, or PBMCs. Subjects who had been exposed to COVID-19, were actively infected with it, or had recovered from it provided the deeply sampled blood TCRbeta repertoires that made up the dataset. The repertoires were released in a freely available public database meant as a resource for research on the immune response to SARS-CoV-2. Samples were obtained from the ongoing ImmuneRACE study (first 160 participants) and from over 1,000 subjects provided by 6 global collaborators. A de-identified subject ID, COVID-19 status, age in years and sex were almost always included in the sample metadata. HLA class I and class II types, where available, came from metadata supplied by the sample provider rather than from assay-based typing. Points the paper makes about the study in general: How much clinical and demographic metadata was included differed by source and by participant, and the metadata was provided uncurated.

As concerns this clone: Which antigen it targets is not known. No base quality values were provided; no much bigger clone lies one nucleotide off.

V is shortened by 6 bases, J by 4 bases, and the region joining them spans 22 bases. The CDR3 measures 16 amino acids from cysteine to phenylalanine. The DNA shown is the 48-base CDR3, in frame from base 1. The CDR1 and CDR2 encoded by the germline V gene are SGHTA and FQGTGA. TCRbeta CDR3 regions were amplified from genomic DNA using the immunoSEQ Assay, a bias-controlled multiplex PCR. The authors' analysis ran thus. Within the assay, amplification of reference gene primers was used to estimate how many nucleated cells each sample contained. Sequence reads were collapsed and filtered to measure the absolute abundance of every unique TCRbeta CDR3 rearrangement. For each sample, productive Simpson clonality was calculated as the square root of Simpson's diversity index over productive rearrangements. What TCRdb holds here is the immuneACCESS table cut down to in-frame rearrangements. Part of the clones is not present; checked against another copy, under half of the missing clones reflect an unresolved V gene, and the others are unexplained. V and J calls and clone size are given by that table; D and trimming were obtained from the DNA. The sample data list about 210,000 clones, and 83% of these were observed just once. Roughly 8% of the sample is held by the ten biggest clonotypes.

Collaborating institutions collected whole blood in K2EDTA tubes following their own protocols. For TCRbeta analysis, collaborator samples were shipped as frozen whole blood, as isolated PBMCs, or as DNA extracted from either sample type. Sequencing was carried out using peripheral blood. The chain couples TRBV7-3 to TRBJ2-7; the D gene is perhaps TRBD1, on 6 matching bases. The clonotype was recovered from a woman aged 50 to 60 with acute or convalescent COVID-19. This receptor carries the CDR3 CASRHTGYKPLYEQYF. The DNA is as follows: TGTGCCAGCAGGCACACAGGGTATAAACCCCTATACGAGCAGTACTTC.